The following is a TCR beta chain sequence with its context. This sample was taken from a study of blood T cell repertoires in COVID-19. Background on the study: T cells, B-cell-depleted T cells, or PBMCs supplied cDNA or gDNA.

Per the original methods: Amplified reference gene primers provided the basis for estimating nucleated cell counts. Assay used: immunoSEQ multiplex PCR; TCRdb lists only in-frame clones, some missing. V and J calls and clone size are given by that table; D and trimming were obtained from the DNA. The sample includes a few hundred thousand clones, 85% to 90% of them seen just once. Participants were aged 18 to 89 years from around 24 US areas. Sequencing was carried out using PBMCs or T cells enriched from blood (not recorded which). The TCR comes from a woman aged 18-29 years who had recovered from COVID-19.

Here the CDR3 reads CASSLRQEGLQETQYF. The DNA of the CDR3 is TGTGCCAGCAGCTTGCGGCAGGAGGGTTTACAAGAGACCCAGTACTTC. V is TRBV5-6 and J is TRBJ2-5; possible D gene TRBD2, 6 bases. CDR3 length: 16 residues. V dropped 1 base and J dropped 2 bases, with 15 bases sitting between them. The germline V gene encodes CDR1 SGHDT and CDR2 YYEEEE.